The 21 T cell receptor beta chains in this list originate from one sample, sequenced in a study of Ad26.COV2.S vaccination and SARS-CoV-2 variants. Profiled with immunoSEQ multiplex PCR; TCRdb holds only in-frame clones, not every one. Found here are about 680,000 clones, more than 80% of them singletons; the top ten hold over 1.3%. The treatment denotes: about 20 received Ad26.COV2.S at low or high dose, single or two shots; five or six received placebo; per-sample allocation not given. Sampling happened 63 days after the first vaccine or placebo injection. Sequenced material: peripheral blood, taken in a trial of Ad26.COV2.S vaccine versus placebo. The receptor source for this set is a person between 18 and 60 years old who received the Ad26.COV2.S COVID-19 vaccine or a placebo.

V gene TRBV7-3 combines with J gene TRBJ2-5, with 8 bases fitting TRBD2. The V gene's germline CDR1 is SGHTA and CDR2 FQGTGA. This CDR3 contains 16 residues. Losses at the gene ends were 2 bases for V and 4 bases for J; bases not matched to a gene: 9. The CDR3 loop reads CASSLGPSGGPETQYF. CDR3 nucleotides: TGTGCCAGCAGCTTAGGGCCCAGCGGGGGACCAGAGACCCAGTACTTC.

This rearrangement joins TRBV30 to TRBJ2-7; 8 positions agree with TRBD1. V gave up 0 bases and J gave up 6 bases; unmatched junction bases: 4. The CDR3 spans 13 residues. Per germline, CDR1 GTSNPN and CDR2 SVGIG (reference sequence). The CDR3 DNA reads as TGTGCCTGGAGTGTAGGCCAGGGGGCCGAGCAGTACTTC. It encodes CAWSVGQGAEQYF. Complete variable domain (other parts from reference TRBV30 and TRBJ2-7): SQTIHQWPATLVQPVGSPLSLECTVEGTSNPNLYWYRQAAGRGLQLLFYSVGIGQISSEVPQNLSASRPQDRQFILSSKKLLLSDSGFYLCAWSVGQGAEQYFGPGTRLTVT.

V is TRBV7-9 and J is TRBJ2-2; 10 bases match TRBD1. Germline V gene data show CDR1 as SEHNR and CDR2 as FQNEAQ (reference sequence). V lost 3 bases and J lost 5; bases outside the gene matches: 6. The CDR3 is made up of 16 amino acids. The CDR3 nucleotides read TGTGCCAGCAGCTTTCCGGGACAGGGGTTTACCGGGGAGCTGTTTTTT. Its protein product is CASSFPGQGFTGELFF. Complete variable domain (other parts from reference TRBV7-9 and TRBJ2-2): DTGVSQNPRHKITKRGQNVTFRCDPISEHNRLYWYRQTLGQGPEFLTYFQNEAQLEKSRLLSDRFSAERPKGSFSTLEIQRTEQGDSAMYLCASSFPGQGFTGELFFGEGSRLTVL.

The chain combines TRBV4-3 with TRBJ1-6, with D hard to call. Trimming shortened V by 0 bases and J by 4 bases, and 16 bases separated the two germline ends. CDR1 and CDR2 (germline): LGHNA, YSLEER. CDR3 length: 18 amino acids. Written as DNA, the CDR3 is TGCGCCAGCAGCCAAGATCTGGGAGGGCGCGAGTATAATTCACCCCTCCACTTT. This codes for CASSQDLGGREYNSPLHF.

The chain carries TRBV7-8 and TRBJ1-1, with TRBD1 identical over 11 bases. The CDR3 runs 18 residues. V was clipped by 1 base and J by 6 bases; unmatched bases: 13. Germline assignment: CDR1 SGHVS and CDR2 FQNEAQ. CDR3 in DNA: TGTGCCAGCAGCTTAGTATTCGCGGACAGGGGGCGAGGTGCTGAAGCTTTCTTT. It yields the protein CASSLVFADRGRGAEAFF.

Concerning this clone itself: An end of the junction differs from the germline gene, which may be a read error. This chain links TRBV27 with TRBJ2-3; 16 bases map to TRBD2. From germline, CDR1 is MNHEY and CDR2 SMNVEV (reference sequence). This CDR3 has 19 residues. CDR3 DNA: TGTGCCCGCAGTCCCGGGACTAGCGGGAGGGGGGGGGACACAGATACGCAGTATTTT. It yields the protein CARSPGTSGRGGDTDTQYF.

About this clone itself: Other DNA sequences from this sample encode an identical CDR3 as well. V and J are TRBV5-1 and TRBJ2-3, with unresolved D. The V gene's germline CDR1 is SGHRS and CDR2 YFSETQ. Trimming pared 2 bases from V and 0 bases from J, leaving 7 bases between. The CDR3 has 14 amino acids. The CDR3 DNA reads as TGCGCCAGCAGCTTAGGAGTTAGCACAGATACGCAGTATTTT. Amino acids: CASSLGVSTDTQYF.

This clone was found once. This rearrangement joins TRBV6-5 to TRBJ2-2; D is perhaps TRBD1 (6 bases). The CDR3 contains 16 residues. Germline V gene data show CDR1 as MNHEY and CDR2 as SVGAGI. V was cut by 0 bases and J by 3 bases, with 11 bases left in between. CDR3 bases: TGTGCCAGCAGTTACTCGAACAGGGTTCACACCGGGGAGCTGTTTTTT. It is translated as CASSYSNRVHTGELFF.

The chain carries TRBV5-1 and TRBJ1-1; TRBD1 matches 7 bases. The CDR3 spans 14 residues. CDR1 SGHRS and CDR2 YFSETQ come from the germline V gene. Losses at the gene ends were 4 bases for V and 6 bases for J; bases not matched to a gene: 9. In DNA form, the CDR3 reads TGCGCCAGCAGCATACAGGGGTCCCCGTCTGAAGCTTTCTTT. Amino acids: CASSIQGSPSEAFF.

The V gene is TRBV7-6, the J gene TRBJ2-3; 15 bases are a match to TRBD2. This CDR3 has 17 amino acids. Trimming cost V 5 bases and J 4 bases; bases outside gene matches: 7. From germline, CDR1 is SGHVS and CDR2 FNYEAQ. CDR3 sequence: CASSAWTSGGDSDTQYF. In DNA, the CDR3 is TGTGCCAGCAGCGCCTGGACTAGCGGGGGGGATTCAGATACGCAGTATTTT. The full variable domain, in which reference TRBV7-6 and TRBJ2-3 provide the parts outside the CDR3, is GAGVSQSPRYKVTKRGQDVALRCDPISGHVSLYWYRQALGQGPEFLTYFNYEAQQDKSGLPNDRFSAERPEGSISTLTIQRTEQRDSAMYRCASSAWTSGGDSDTQYFGPGTRLTVL.

V usage is TRBV9 and J usage is TRBJ2-2; 10 bases are shared with TRBD2. Germline CDR1 SGDLS, CDR2 YYNGEE. Losses at the gene ends were 2 bases for V and 5 bases for J; bases not matched to a gene: 3. This CDR3 has 15 residues. The DNA for the CDR3 is TGTGCCAGCAGCGTTGAGACTAGCGGGACCGGGGAGCTGTTTTTT. It translates to CASSVETSGTGELFF.

A single count supports this clone. The chain carries TRBV12-3 or TRBV12-4 and TRBJ2-7; maybe TRBD1 (7 bases). Trimming took 3 bases from V and 5 from J, leaving 11 bases between them. CDR3 length equals 13 residues. The CDR3 region is CASSFGRGDEQYF. The CDR3 region has the DNA TGTGCCAGCAGTTTCGGCAGGGGGGACGAGCAGTACTTC.

This clone was picked up a small number of times. CDR3: CASSQERTGWYEQYF. The CDR3 DNA is TGCGCCAGCAGCCAAGAAAGGACAGGGTGGTACGAGCAGTACTTC. This chain joins TRBV4-3 and TRBJ2-7, with TRBD1 matching over 8 bases. V lost 0 bases and J lost 4; bases outside the gene matches: 5. This CDR3 contains 15 residues. The V gene's germline CDR1 is LGHNA and CDR2 YSLEER.

This CDR3 is CASSESMIRGLRNTEAFF. The CDR3, as DNA: TGCGCCAGCAGTGAGTCAATGATCAGGGGGCTCCGGAACACTGAAGCTTTCTTT. This chain connects TRBV10-1 to TRBJ1-1; 8 bases align to TRBD1. The V and J ends lost 0 bases and 1 base, in that order; junction bases with no gene match: 10. Germline-derived CDR1 and CDR2 are WNHNN and SYGVQD (reference sequence). CDR3 length equals 18 residues.

The rearrangement uses TRBV11-2 and TRBJ2-3; D unclear. The CDR3 is 14 residues long. Deletions cut 1 base from V and 7 bases from J, with 12 bases between. The V gene's germline CDR1 is SGHAT and CDR2 FQNNGV. The chain's CDR3 is CASSLGVTYYTQYF. CDR3 sequence (DNA): TGTGCCAGCAGCTTAGGGGTGACCTATTATACGCAGTATTTT.

The chain recombines TRBV7-9 with TRBJ2-1; 12 nucleotides align to TRBD2. Germline trimming cut 4 bases from V and 7 bases from J; bases unmatched to any gene: 5. There are 15 residues in the CDR3. Germline V gene sequence: CDR1 SEHNR, CDR2 FQNEAQ (reference sequence). The chain's CDR3 is CASSSSGRAENEQFF. The DNA of the CDR3 is TGTGCCAGCAGCTCTAGCGGGAGGGCCGAGAATGAGCAGTTCTTC.

This clone was seen once. The chain combines TRBV24-1 with TRBJ1-2; TRBD1 matches 8 bases. CDR3 length equals 15 residues. Germline V gene lookup returns CDR1 KGHDR and CDR2 SFDVKD. V was pared by 0 bases and J by 7 bases, with 6 bases of the junction left unmatched. CDR3 bases: TGTGCCACCAGTGATTTGGGACAGGGTGAGGCTGGCTACACCTTC. The encoded protein is CATSDLGQGEAGYTF.

The gene calls are TRBV24-1 and TRBJ1-5, with D possibly being TRBD1 (5 bases). Germline loops: CDR1 KGHDR, CDR2 SFDVKD. Trimming removed 9 bases from V and 3 bases from J, with 23 bases in between. CDR3 length equals 17 residues. CDR3 residues: CATQSAKRLGDNQPQHF. CDR3 nucleotide sequence: TGTGCCACCCAGAGTGCGAAGAGATTGGGGGACAATCAGCCCCAGCATTTT.

The gene calls are TRBV14 and TRBJ2-7, with 9 bases that match TRBD1. This CDR3 is built from 15 residues. The germline CDR1 and CDR2 sequences are SGHDN and FVKESK. V dropped 4 bases and J dropped 3; count of bases not matched to a gene: 7. The CDR3 DNA reads TGTGCCAGCAGCCGACCCGGGACAGGGTACTACGAGCAGTACTTC. Protein product: CASSRPGTGYYEQYF.

This clone was seen just once. The V and J genes are TRBV9 and TRBJ2-2, with D perhaps being TRBD1 or TRBD2 (5 bases each). Trimming cost V 0 bases and J 3 bases, with 12 bases left between them. CDR1 is SGDLS and CDR2 is YYNGEE in the germline V gene. There are 16 residues in the CDR3. The CDR3: CASSVDGDLYTGELFF. The DNA of the CDR3 is TGTGCCAGCAGCGTAGATGGGGACCTTTACACCGGGGAGCTGTTTTTT. The whole variable domain, filled in from reference TRBV9 and TRBJ2-2, reads DSGVTQTPKHLITATGQRVTLRCSPRSGDLSVYWYQQSLDQGLQFLIQYYNGEERAKGNILERFSAQQFPDLHSELNLSSLELGDSALYFCASSVDGDLYTGELFFGEGSRLTVL.

The chain couples TRBV30 to TRBJ1-2, with TRBD1 as a possible D gene (5 bases). The CDR3 is made up of 13 amino acids. V gave up 0 bases and J gave up 8 bases, with 13 bases separating them. CDR1 is GTSNPN, CDR2 SVGIG, per germline (reference sequence). CDR3 sequence (DNA): TGTGCCTGGAGTGTCTCCAGGGATTCGGGCTACACCTTC. It specifies CAWSVSRDSGYTF.